The 27 T cell receptor beta chains presented below share a single source sample, sequenced in a study of blood T cell repertoires in COVID-19. This table comes from immunoSEQ multiplex PCR, and its TCRdb copy is limited to in-frame clones, with some not included. The profile shows 250,000 to 350,000 clones, roughly 90% of them singletons. The sample taken for sequencing was peripheral blood. The receptors shown here come from a woman in her 30s with COVID-19, enrolled during active disease.

This clone was seen once. This rearrangement joins TRBV19 to TRBJ1-2, with unresolved D. This CDR3 is built from 12 residues. Trimming cost V 5 bases and J 4 bases, with 8 bases left between them. Germline CDR1 is LNHDA and CDR2 is SQIVND (reference sequence). The CDR3 reads CASSVERYGYTF. In DNA form, the CDR3 reads TGTGCCAGTAGTGTCGAGCGCTATGGCTACACCTTC.

This clone was detected a few times. This sequence joins TRBV7-8 and TRBJ2-7; D gene unclear. Germline CDR1 reads SGHVS; CDR2 reads FQNEAQ. V was cut by 2 bases and J by 0 bases, with 8 bases left in between. The CDR3 consists of 14 residues. CDR3 sequence reads: CASSLSVASYEQYF. DNA of the CDR3: TGTGCCAGCAGCTTATCAGTGGCCTCCTACGAGCAGTACTTC.

The chain carries TRBV5-1 and TRBJ2-7, with 16 bases matching TRBD2. Looked up from germline, CDR1 is SGHRS and CDR2 is YFSETQ. CDR3 length: 16 residues. Germline trimming cut 3 bases from V and 5 bases from J; bases unmatched to any gene: 5. The CDR3 nucleotides are TGCGCCAGCAGCTCGGGACTAGCGGGAGGGCAGAACGAGCAGTACTTC. Translated: CASSSGLAGGQNEQYF.

The chain joins TRBV4-1 to TRBJ1-2; weak D call: TRBD1 (5 bases). CDR1 and CDR2 from the germline V gene are MGHRA and YSYEKL. This CDR3 comprises 17 residues. The V end was cut by 0 bases, the J end by 3 bases, with 17 bases between. The CDR3 sequence is CASSQDMMVGGYYGYTF. The CDR3 region has the DNA TGCGCCAGCAGCCAAGATATGATGGTCGGGGGGTACTATGGCTACACCTTC.

This chain joins TRBV5-6 and TRBJ2-7; 8 bases align to TRBD2. Trimming at V came to 0 bases and at J to 3 bases, leaving 5 bases not matched to a gene. This CDR3 has 15 amino acids. Germline lookup yields CDR1 SGHDT and CDR2 YYEEEE. CDR3 loop: CASSLGTGGHYEQYF. The CDR3 DNA sequence: TGTGCCAGCAGCTTGGGGACGGGAGGGCACTACGAGCAGTACTTC.

This chain joins TRBV10-1 and TRBJ1-3; D unresolved. Germline assignment: CDR1 WNHNN and CDR2 SYGVQD (reference sequence). Between the trimmed V and J ends, which lost 4 bases and 4 bases, there was a span of 8 bases. CDR3 length equals 13 residues. The DNA of the CDR3 is TGCGCCAGCAGTGCCGGGTTCGGAAACACCATATATTTT. Amino acid sequence: CASSAGFGNTIYF.

The CDR3 coding sequence is TGTGCCAGCCAGGGCGGGGTTTGGACCGGGGAGCTGTTTTTT. As protein: CASQGGVWTGELFF. This chain joins TRBV28 and TRBJ2-2, with D maybe TRBD2 (6 bases). CDR1 is MDHEN and CDR2 is SYDVKM in the germline V gene. The length of the CDR3 is 14 residues. V lost 8 bases and J lost 5, with 15 bases in between.

The CDR3 coding sequence is TGCGCCAGCAGCTGGGGACAGAACCAAGAGACCCAGTACTTC. Translating it yields CASSWGQNQETQYF. This chain joins TRBV5-1 and TRBJ2-5, with 7 bases aligning to TRBD1. With V trimmed by 3 bases and J by 0 bases, 2 bases remained unmatched. The CDR3 runs 14 residues. CDR1 SGHRS and CDR2 YFSETQ come from the germline V gene.

This clone was counted only a few times. This sequence joins TRBV6-4 and TRBJ2-1; 8 bases agree with TRBD2. Germline V lookup: CDR1 MRHNA, CDR2 SNTAGT. The CDR3 is 16 residues long. Trimming took 4 bases from V and 7 from J; bases not matched to a gene: 12. The CDR3: CASSAAAGAGSNEQFF. CDR3 in DNA: TGTGCCAGCAGTGCGGCAGCGGGAGCGGGTTCGAATGAGCAGTTCTTC.

The chain is built from TRBV5-1 and TRBJ2-1; D gene uncertain. The CDR3 totals 16 residues. Germline CDR1 and CDR2: SGHRS and YFSETQ. The V gene lost 0 bases and the J gene lost 0 bases, with 10 bases spanning the gap. CDR3 protein: CASSLDRLSSYNEQFF. CDR3 DNA: TGCGCCAGCAGCTTGGATCGCCTGAGCTCCTACAATGAGCAGTTCTTC.

This sequence joins TRBV19 and TRBJ1-4, with unresolved D. This CDR3 is built from 12 residues. Germline assignment: CDR1 LNHDA and CDR2 SQIVND (reference sequence). V lost 5 bases to trimming and J lost 16 bases, with 17 bases between them. CDR3 amino acids: CASSARSPPTFF. Written as DNA, the CDR3 is TGTGCCAGTAGTGCCCGGTCGCCTCCCACGTTTTTT.

This clone has only one observation. V is TRBV28 and J is TRBJ2-7; D is possibly TRBD2 (5 bases). The germline V gene has CDR1 MDHEN and CDR2 SYDVKM. Trimming cost V 5 bases and J 0 bases, with 11 bases left between them. This CDR3 spans 14 amino acids. The CDR3 is CASSPRTGSYEQYF. CDR3 nucleotides: TGTGCCAGCAGTCCTCGGACTGGCTCCTACGAGCAGTACTTC.

The V and J genes are TRBV18 and TRBJ1-1; D might be TRBD1 (6 bases). Trimming shortened V by 6 bases and J by 4 bases, and 15 bases separated the two germline ends. CDR1 KGHSH and CDR2 LQKENI come from the germline V gene. The CDR3 sequence is 14 residues long. The CDR3 sequence is CASSQRGAGTEAFF. The CDR3 DNA follows: TGTGCCAGCTCCCAACGGGGGGCTGGCACTGAAGCTTTCTTT.

The rearrangement uses TRBV4-1 and TRBJ2-2; the match to TRBD1 covers 8 bases. The CDR3 loop spans 16 amino acids. V gave up 1 base and J gave up 4 bases; unmatched junction bases: 5. CDR1 is MGHRA and CDR2 is YSYEKL in the germline V gene. In DNA form, the CDR3 reads TGCGCCAGCAGCCAAGGACAGGGGACGAGCACCGGGGAGCTGTTTTTT. Translation gives CASSQGQGTSTGELFF.

V and J are TRBV5-4 and TRBJ1-6, with 12 bases that match TRBD1. Unmatched junction bases numbered 5, after V lost 3 bases and J lost 7 bases. Germline V lookup: CDR1 SGHNT, CDR2 YYREEE (reference sequence). The CDR3 is made up of 16 amino acids. The CDR3 bases are TGTGCCAGCAGCTACGGGACAGGGGGCGGAAATTCACCCCTCCACTTT. It is translated as CASSYGTGGGNSPLHF.

In this sample, this clone turned up a few times. V gene TRBV19 combines with J gene TRBJ1-5, with 10 bases fitting TRBD1. The CDR3 runs to 18 residues. V shed 6 bases and J 0 bases; nucleotides not matched to a gene: 11. CDR1 LNHDA and CDR2 SQIVND come from the germline V gene (reference sequence). CDR3 sequence (DNA): TGTGCCAGTAGGCAAGAAGGACAGGGGGTTTATAGCAATCAGCCCCAGCATTTT. Its translation is CASRQEGQGVYSNQPQHF.

This chain links TRBV6-6 with TRBJ1-2; a weak D match, TRBD1 (6 bases). CDR3 length equals 16 residues. Trimming took 0 bases from V and 1 from J, leaving 12 bases between them. Per the germline V gene, CDR1 is MNHNY and CDR2 is SVGAGI (reference sequence). CDR3: CASSYSRDTLNYGYTF. The CDR3 bases are TGTGCCAGCAGTTACTCCAGGGACACCCTTAACTATGGCTACACCTTC.

V gene TRBV21-1 combines with J gene TRBJ2-4; the tabulated D call, TRBD1, remains unverified against the DNA. TRBV21-1 is assigned pseudogene status. This CDR3 is built from 14 residues. CDR3 amino acids: CASSPPCGRAIQYF. CDR3 in DNA: TGTGCCAGCAGCCCCCCCTGTGGCAGGGCCATTCAGTACTTC.

The chain recombines TRBV5-1 with TRBJ1-3; D might be TRBD1 (5 bases). V was pared by 2 bases and J by 2 bases, with 14 bases between. This CDR3 region has 16 residues. The V gene's germline CDR1 is SGHRS and CDR2 YFSETQ. The CDR3 sequence is CASSLTSGRTGNTIYF. The CDR3 bases are TGCGCCAGCAGCTTAACCTCAGGGCGCACTGGAAACACCATATATTTT.

The genes are TRBV29-1 and TRBJ2-5; D may be TRBD2 (6 bases). Germline CDR1 SQVTM, CDR2 ANQGSEA. Between the trimmed V and J ends, which lost 6 bases and 7 bases, there was a span of 27 bases. This CDR3 is 16 amino acids long. CDR3 region: CSVLMAPGTPRGTQYF. CDR3 DNA: TGCAGCGTCCTGATGGCCCCCGGGACTCCAAGGGGGACCCAGTACTTC.

This chain uses TRBV7-9 with TRBJ1-2, with D perhaps TRBD1 (5 bases). The V and J ends lost 1 base and 4 bases respectively, with 10 bases between them. The CDR3 extends over 14 amino acids. Germline V gives CDR1 SEHNR, CDR2 FQNEAQ (reference sequence). The CDR3: CASSLGQGSYGYTF. DNA for the CDR3: TGTGCCAGCAGCTTAGGGCAGGGCAGCTATGGCTACACCTTC. Full variable domain (outside the CDR3, taken from reference TRBV7-9 and TRBJ1-2): DTGVSQNPRHKITKRGQNVTFRCDPISEHNRLYWYRQTLGQGPEFLTYFQNEAQLEKSRLLSDRFSAERPKGSFSTLEIQRTEQGDSAMYLCASSLGQGSYGYTFGSGTRLTVV.

A remark on this clone: At the DNA level, this CDR3 is encoded by other sequences in the same sample as well. The chain couples TRBV12-3 or TRBV12-4 to TRBJ1-2, with D unclear. CDR3 length: 12 amino acids. The V end was cut by 2 bases, the J end by 4 bases, with 5 bases between. The CDR3 DNA reads as TGTGCCAGCAGTTTACAGGTCTATGGCTACACCTTC. Translated, it gives CASSLQVYGYTF.

V and J are TRBV9 and TRBJ1-3; D is unclear. CDR1 and CDR2 from the germline V gene are SGDLS and YYNGEE. The CDR3 is 15 residues long. Trimming cost V 4 bases and J 7 bases, with 18 bases left between them. The CDR3 DNA is TGTGCCAGCAGCCCTGGACGGAGACTAGGGAACACCATATATTTT. This gives the protein CASSPGRRLGNTIYF.

The chain links TRBV11-2 to TRBJ1-4; no definite D call. CDR3 length: 13 residues. Germline V gives CDR1 SGHAT, CDR2 FQNNGV. Trimming took 5 bases from V and 4 from J, leaving 8 bases between them. DNA of the CDR3: TGTGCCAGCAGCCCAACAATTAATGAAAAACTGTTTTTT. Translating gives CASSPTINEKLFF. The full variable domain, completed using reference TRBV11-2 and TRBJ1-4, is EAGVAQSPRYKIIEKRQSVAFWCNPISGHATLYWYQQILGQGPKLLIQFQNNGVVDDSQLPKDRFSAERLKGVDSTLKIQPAKLEDSAVYLCASSPTINEKLFFGSGTQLSVL.

The gene calls are TRBV28 and TRBJ2-5; 10 bases line up with TRBD1. This CDR3 contains 16 residues. Germline V gene sequence: CDR1 MDHEN, CDR2 SYDVKM. Trimming took 5 bases from V and 5 from J; bases not matched to a gene: 11. CDR3 loop: CASSPPDRGDGETQYF. DNA for the CDR3: TGTGCCAGCAGTCCCCCGGACAGGGGGGACGGGGAGACCCAGTACTTC.

V and J are TRBV30 and TRBJ2-5; D is perhaps TRBD2 (6 bases). The germline gives CDR1 GTSNPN, CDR2 SVGIG (reference sequence). This CDR3 spans 14 amino acids. V lost 3 bases and J 7 bases, leaving 18 bases between the germline ends. The CDR3 nucleotides are TGTGCCTGGAGCCCCCATCGGAGGGACGGGACCCAGTACTTC. Its protein is CAWSPHRRDGTQYF.

V gene TRBV30 combines with J gene TRBJ1-6; D possibly corresponds to TRBD1 (5 bases). The CDR3 totals 15 residues. CDR1 is GTSNPN, CDR2 SVGIG, per germline (reference sequence). Trimming took off 4 bases at V and 8 bases at J, with 18 bases between the two ends. DNA of the CDR3: TGTGCCTGGACCCTCAGCCTGGCGGGGGATTCACCCCTCCACTTT. Translating it yields CAWTLSLAGDSPLHF.